This T cell receptor beta chain was identified in a study of blood T cells in healthy people across ages (dated by TCRdb to the mid-2010s). Some background on the complete study: Template switching captured roughly one uniquely barcoded TCR beta cDNA molecule per two T cells in model experiments. The study measured age-related changes in TCR beta repertoire diversity using deep sequencing normalized with unique cDNA molecular identifiers. Four age groups were formed from the donors: young (average 16 years), middle-aged (roughly 38), aged (under 70) and long-lived (approximately 80). To avoid experimental bias, donors of different ages were spread randomly across the sequencing lanes. The study analyzed two additional independent replicas of 1 million unique cDNA reads from the same blood draw for two donors, one aged 18 to 29 and one aged 80 or older. The paper's findings and limits, for the study overall: As age increased, observed TCR beta diversity per million T cells dropped in a roughly linear way, and a significant reduction was already evident by age 40. Because the CMV infection status of the donors was unknown, age-related changes in expanded clonotypes may potentially have been confounded. Since profiling was done on bulk unsorted PBMCs, naive and antigen-experienced compartments could not be conclusively compared. Compared with the aged group, more naive CD4+ T cells, fewer expanded clones and increased TCR diversity were shown by the long-lived group, suggesting age selection. Observed TCR beta diversity correlated strongly with the percentage of naive T cells measured by flow cytometry. Total diversity estimates from one million sequenced T cells were considered lower bounds and underestimates.

Library preparation employed 5' RACE. Sequencer: Illumina HiSeq 2500. A second PCR of roughly 6 to 11 cycles was run with a J-beta primer mix and a sample-barcoded 5' primer. Each TCR beta cDNA molecule received a unique molecular identifier from a template-switch 5' adaptor carrying 12 random nucleotides. Each sample yielded at least 3 million CDR3-containing paired-end reads. First-strand cDNA was synthesized from all RNA with the Mint cDNA synthesis kit, primed by a TRBC-specific oligonucleotide. All cDNA was treated with uracil-DNA glycosylase and then went through a first 18-cycle PCR with the universal primers M1SS and BC2_uni_R. The original pipeline was this. For normalization, 1 million high-quality reads, each with a distinct molecular identifier, were randomly selected from each sample. Instead of being binned into consensus sequences, reads that shared molecular identifiers were thrown out. MiTCR, with a Q25 quality threshold and the strictest error-elimination algorithm, was used for CDR3 identification, clonotype clustering and error correction. Lower-bound total TCR beta diversity was estimated with a nonparametric unseen species model using Euler transformation. TCRdb took the public reads, trimmed them with fastp at Q25, ran MiXCR for clone calling and kept in-frame beta chains. Every distinct CDR3 protein forms one entry, paired with its most common genes and DNA. V and J calls and clone size were set by TCRdb, not the authors. This sample has over 950,000 distinct CDR3 sequences in its table, and roughly two fifths of those were observed once. Around 13% of the sample goes to the ten largest clones.

From cysteine to phenylalanine, the CDR3 is 13 amino acids long. CDR3 DNA only is kept here, 39 bases in frame from base 1. Per the germline V gene (reference sequence), SGHKS is the CDR1 and YYEKEE is the CDR2. V lost 0 bases and J lost 9 bases; the stretch between them is 10 bases long. The 39 donors, aged about 6 to 95 years, were systemically healthy Caucasian individuals from Russia. Each donor gave around 9 milliliters of peripheral blood, collected into EDTA-treated Vacutainer tubes. Ficoll-Paque density-gradient centrifugation was used to isolate PBMCs, with at least 7 million obtained per sample. Trizol reagent was used to extract total RNA from PBMCs, with at least 6 micrograms per sample. For every donor, an aliquot of PBMCs went through flow cytometry to measure the percentages of naive CD45RAhigh/CD27high T cells. This clonotype showed up just a few times. Its antigen remains unidentified. Base qualities are not at hand, and no much larger clone is one base apart.

This chain joins TRBV5-5 to TRBJ2-1; the D element could tentatively be TRBD1 or TRBD2, as 6 bases agree for each. This sequence originates from a young man in good health. Sequenced: blood. The CDR3 amino acid sequence is: CASSLAGEAEQFF. The DNA sequence follows: TGTGCCAGCAGCTTGGCAGGGGAGGCTGAGCAGTTCTTC.